This T cell receptor beta chain was sequenced in a study of blood T cell repertoires in COVID-19. Study details: The origin of the acute and convalescent COVID-19 samples was the United States, Italy and Spain. The cDNA or gDNA used as material had been derived from T cells, B-cell-depleted T cells, or PBMCs.

This CDR3 has 13 residues. The ends lost 5 bases at V and 5 bases at J; junction bases unmatched: 5. CDR1 is SGHTA, CDR2 FQGNSA, per germline. This clone has just a few counts. Original analysis: Estimation of nucleated cell counts was performed using reference gene primer amplification. The table came from immunoSEQ multiplex PCR; TCRdb's copy has only in-frame clones and leaves some out. V and J calls and clone size come straight from that table; D and trimming were deduced from the DNA. The table lists about 230,000 clones, about 85% of them singletons. The sequencing sample was made of peripheral blood. The genes are TRBV7-2 and TRBJ2-5; 7 bases are a match to TRBD1. This TCR was sampled from a man aged 40-50 years with acute or convalescent COVID-19. The CDR3 here is CASSRGQKETQYF. For the CDR3, the DNA is TGTGCCAGCAGCAGGGGGCAGAAGGAGACCCAGTACTTC.